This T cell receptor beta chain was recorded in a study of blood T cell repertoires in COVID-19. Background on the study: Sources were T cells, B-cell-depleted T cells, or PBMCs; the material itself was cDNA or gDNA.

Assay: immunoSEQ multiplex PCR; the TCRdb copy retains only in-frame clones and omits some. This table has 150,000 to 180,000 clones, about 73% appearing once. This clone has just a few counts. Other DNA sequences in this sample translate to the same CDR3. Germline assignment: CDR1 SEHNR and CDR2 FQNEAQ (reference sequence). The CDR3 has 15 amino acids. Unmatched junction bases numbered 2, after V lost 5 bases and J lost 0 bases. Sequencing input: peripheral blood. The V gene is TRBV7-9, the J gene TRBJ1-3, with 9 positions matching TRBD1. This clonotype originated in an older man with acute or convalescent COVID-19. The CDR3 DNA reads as TGTGCCAGCAGCAAACAGGGGGCCTCTGGAAACACCATATATTTT. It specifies CASSKQGASGNTIYF.